A single sample is the source of the 5 T cell receptor beta chains below, sequenced in a study of T cells after yellow fever vaccination. TCRdb passed the 5' RACE reads through MiXCR, listing each CDR3 protein once. The sample holds 85,000 to 100,000 distinct CDR3 sequences, around 5.5% seen once. Sequenced here: CD8+ T cells sorted from PBMCs, sampled 10 days after the yellow fever booster vaccination. These receptors were taken from a man in his late teens or twenties who received the YFV17D yellow fever vaccine.

This rearrangement joins TRBV7-8 to TRBJ2-7; TRBD1 agrees at 7 bases. Germline CDR1 and CDR2: SGHVS and FQNEAQ. The junction had 9 bases not matched to a gene; V was cut back by 2 bases and J by 2 bases. CDR3 length: 16 amino acids. The CDR3 sequence: CASSLPSGQDTYEQYF. Here the CDR3 DNA reads TGTGCCAGCAGCTTACCATCCGGACAGGATACCTACGAGCAGTACTTC.

This clonotype has just a few counts. This chain links TRBV29-1 with TRBJ2-2; 8 nucleotides align to TRBD1. This CDR3 contains 15 residues. CDR1 is SQVTM and CDR2 is ANQGSEA in the germline V gene. Trimming at V came to 4 bases and at J to 1 base, leaving 5 bases not matched to a gene. The chain's CDR3 is CSVGWTGRNTGELFF. The CDR3 DNA is TGCAGCGTTGGATGGACAGGGCGGAACACCGGGGAGCTGTTTTTT.

The table lists this clonotype with a few counts. J is TRBJ2-5 and V is TRBV19; TRBD2 might be the D (6 bases). Germline-derived CDR1 and CDR2 are LNHDA and SQIVND (reference sequence). This CDR3 has 14 amino acids. Trimming removed 7 bases from V and 2 bases from J, with 14 bases in between. The CDR3 coding sequence is TGTGCCAGTACCCCCTTGGCGGGGCAAGAGACCCAGTACTTC. Its translation is CASTPLAGQETQYF. Combining the CDR3 with reference TRBV19 and TRBJ2-5 gives the whole variable domain DGGITQSPKYLFRKEGQNVTLSCEQNLNHDAMYWYRQDPGQGLRLIYYSQIVNDFQKGDIAEGYSVSREKKESFPLTVTSAQKNPTAFYLCASTPLAGQETQYFGPGTRLLVL.

By sample share, this clonotype is medium-sized (0.01 to 0.1%). The J gene is TRBJ2-2, the V gene TRBV7-7; D may be TRBD1 or TRBD2 (6 bases each). The CDR3 consists of 13 residues. Germline V gene lookup returns CDR1 SSHAT and CDR2 FNYEAQ (reference sequence). In DNA, the CDR3 is TGTGCTAGCGCCCCGGGGGCCACCGGGGAGCTGTTTTTT. It yields the protein CASAPGATGELFF.

This clonotype appeared once. The chain employs TRBV10-3 and TRBJ2-7; perhaps TRBD2 as D (7 bases). This CDR3 has 15 residues. Germline V gene sequence: CDR1 ENHRY, CDR2 SYGVKD. Trimming removed 4 bases from V and 0 bases from J, with 13 bases in between. The CDR3 is CAISARGGSSYEQYV. CDR3 coding DNA: TGTGCCATCAGTGCGAGGGGGGGGAGCTCCTACGAGCAGTACGTC.